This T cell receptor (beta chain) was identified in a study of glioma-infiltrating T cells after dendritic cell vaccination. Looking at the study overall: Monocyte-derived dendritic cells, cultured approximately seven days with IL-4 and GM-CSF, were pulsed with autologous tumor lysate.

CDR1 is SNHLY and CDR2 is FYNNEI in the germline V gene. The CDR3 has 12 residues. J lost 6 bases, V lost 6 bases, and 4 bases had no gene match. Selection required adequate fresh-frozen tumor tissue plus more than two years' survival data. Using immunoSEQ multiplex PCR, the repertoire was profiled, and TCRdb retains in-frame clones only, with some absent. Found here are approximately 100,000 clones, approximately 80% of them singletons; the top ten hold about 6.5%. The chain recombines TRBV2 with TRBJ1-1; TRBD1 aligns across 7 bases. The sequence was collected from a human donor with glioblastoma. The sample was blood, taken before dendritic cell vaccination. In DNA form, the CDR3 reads TGTGCCAGCAGGACAGGGTTCGCTGAAGCTTTCTTT. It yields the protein CASRTGFAEAFF.